Below are 21 T cell receptor beta chains sequenced from a single sample in a study of CD8 T cells in Susac syndrome. RNA, at roughly 0.5 to 1 ug, was reverse transcribed with random hexamers. Using its own MiXCR run on the immunoSEQ multiplex PCR reads, TCRdb lists one record per CDR3 protein. The sample holds about 150,000 distinct CDR3 sequences, approximately 96% seen once. Sequenced sample: CD4+ T cells from PBMCs. These receptors were collected from a human donor with Susac syndrome.

CDR3 DNA sequence: TGTGCCAGCACCCTAGCGGAAAGCTCCTACGAGCAGTACTTC. Encoded protein: CASTLAESSYEQYF. V and J are TRBV2 and TRBJ2-7; 7 bases map to TRBD2. The length of the CDR3 is 14 residues. The V segment lost 7 bases and the J segment 0 bases; nucleotides outside the gene matches: 6. The V gene's germline CDR1 is SNHLY and CDR2 FYNNEI. Full variable domain (outside the CDR3, taken from reference TRBV2 and TRBJ2-7): EPEVTQTPSHQVTQMGQEVILRCVPISNHLYFYWYRQILGQKVEFLVSFYNNEISEKSEIFDDQFSVERPDGSNFTLKIRSTKLEDSAMYFCASTLAESSYEQYFGPGTRLTVT.

This chain uses TRBV3-1 with TRBJ2-6; possible D gene TRBD2, 5 bases. The V gene lost 1 base and the J gene lost 2 bases, with 9 bases spanning the gap. CDR3 length equals 16 residues. Germline CDR1 is LGHDT and CDR2 is YNNKEL (reference sequence). This chain's CDR3 is CASSQATGTGANVLTF. CDR3 in DNA: TGTGCCAGCAGCCAAGCGACGGGGACTGGGGCCAACGTCCTGACTTTC.

The CDR3 here is CASSQGGTTGFRNTEAFF. The CDR3 DNA reads as TGTGCCAGCAGCCAAGGGGGGACTACAGGGTTTCGGAACACTGAAGCTTTCTTT. The chain joins TRBV3-1 to TRBJ1-1; D might be TRBD1 (6 bases). This CDR3 spans 18 amino acids. Germline V lookup: CDR1 LGHDT, CDR2 YNNKEL (reference sequence). V shed 1 base and J shed 1 base, with 19 bases lying between them.

The chain recombines TRBV12-3 or TRBV12-4 with TRBJ2-2; 10 positions match TRBD2. The CDR3 spans 16 residues. V was clipped by 8 bases and J by 2 bases; unmatched bases: 8. In DNA form, the CDR3 reads TGTGCCAGCGGCAGGCTAGCGGGAGATAACACCGGGGAGCTGTTTTTT. Residues: CASGRLAGDNTGELFF.

The genes are TRBV29-1 and TRBJ1-2, with a weak D call TRBD1 (5 bases). Looked up from germline, CDR1 is SQVTM and CDR2 is ANQGSEA. Trimming stripped 6 bases from V and 7 bases from J, with 15 bases between. This CDR3 is built from 12 residues. As DNA, the CDR3 is TGCAGCGTCCGAGGTGGGGGGGTTGGCTACACCTTC. It encodes CSVRGGGVGYTF.

The chain links TRBV15 to TRBJ1-5, with TRBD1 identical over 8 bases. Losses at the gene ends were 6 bases for V and 4 bases for J; bases not matched to a gene: 5. This CDR3 is built from 14 residues. In germline, CDR1 is LNHNV, CDR2 YYDKDF (reference sequence). CDR3 sequence: CATRVGQENQPQHF. The CDR3 DNA sequence: TGTGCCACCAGGGTGGGACAGGAGAATCAGCCCCAGCATTTT.

The V call is TRBV7-3, the J call TRBJ2-1; possibly TRBD2 for D (5 bases). The ends were cut back, 5 bases at V and 8 bases at J, with 28 bases in the middle. This CDR3 region has 18 residues. In germline, CDR1 is SGHTA, CDR2 FQGTGA. For the CDR3, the DNA is TGTGCCAGCAGCGCCTGGGTTATTGGGAGCGGAGAGGGCGATGAGCAGTTCTTC. This translates into CASSAWVIGSGEGDEQFF. Based on the CDR3 plus reference TRBV7-3 and TRBJ2-1, the full variable domain is GAGVSQTPSNKVTEKGKYVELRCDPISGHTALYWYRQSLGQGPEFLIYFQGTGAADDSGLPNDRFFAVRPEGSVSTLKIQRTERGDSAVYLCASSAWVIGSGEGDEQFFGPGTRLTVL.

V usage is TRBV20-1 and J usage is TRBJ2-7, with 10 bases identical to TRBD2. The CDR3 is made up of 14 amino acids. Germline CDR1 and CDR2: DFQATT and SNEGSKA (reference sequence). V lost 3 bases, J lost 0 bases, and 2 bases stayed unmatched. The CDR3, as DNA: TGCAGTGCTAGCCCTAGCGGGGGCTCCTACGAGCAGTACTTC. As protein: CSASPSGGSYEQYF.

This chain links TRBV5-1 with TRBJ2-5; no definite D call. Per germline, CDR1 SGHRS and CDR2 YFSETQ. V lost 0 bases and J 2 bases, leaving 8 bases between the germline ends. The CDR3 contains 14 residues. In nucleotides, the CDR3 is TGCGCCAGCAGCTTGGGCGTCAGACAAGAGACCCAGTACTTC. This sequence encodes CASSLGVRQETQYF.

The rearrangement links TRBV12-3 or TRBV12-4 to TRBJ1-2; TRBD1 might be the D (5 bases). The length of the CDR3 is 14 residues. Between the trimmed V and J ends, which lost 6 bases and 1 base, there was a span of 12 bases. CDR3 protein: CASSRRQLNYGYTF. DNA for the CDR3: TGTGCCAGCAGCCGCAGACAGCTTAACTATGGCTACACCTTC.

This chain connects TRBV5-1 to TRBJ2-5; D could derive from TRBD1 or TRBD2 (7 bases each). Deletions cut 5 bases from V and 0 bases from J, with 17 bases between. The CDR3 has 16 residues. Germline values: CDR1 SGHRS, CDR2 YFSETQ. In DNA form, the CDR3 reads TGCGCCAGCAGTAGGGGGGGACAGCCGTACCAAGAGACCCAGTACTTC. It codes for CASSRGGQPYQETQYF. The variable domain in full, with the rest retrieved from reference TRBV5-1 and TRBJ2-5, is KAGVTQTPRYLIKTRGQQVTLSCSPISGHRSVSWYQQTPGQGLQFLFEYFSETQRNKGNFPGRFSGRQFSNSRSEMNVSTLELGDSALYLCASSRGGQPYQETQYFGPGTRLLVL.

In nucleotides, the CDR3 is TGTGCCAGCAGCTTAGGGGGAGGAGGTGAAAAACTGTTTTTT. Amino acid sequence: CASSLGGGGEKLFF. V usage is TRBV7-9 and J usage is TRBJ1-4; no firm D call. CDR3 length: 14 amino acids. Germline V gives CDR1 SEHNR, CDR2 FQNEAQ (reference sequence). V was pared by 1 base and J by 7 bases, with 10 bases between.

The CDR3 sequence is CASRWAEGSPLHF. The CDR3 region has the DNA TGCGCCAGCAGGTGGGCCGAAGGTTCACCCCTCCACTTT. The V and J genes are TRBV5-1 and TRBJ1-6; no clear D gene. CDR1 is SGHRS and CDR2 is YFSETQ in the germline V gene. The CDR3 extends over 13 amino acids. V lost 5 bases to trimming and J lost 9 bases, with 12 bases between them.

The CDR3 DNA follows: TGTGCCAGCTCCCCTGGGTGGGGACAGGGCCGACTAGCGGGACTCTACAATGAGCAGTTCTTC. Protein: CASSPGWGQGRLAGLYNEQFF. V gene TRBV12-3 or TRBV12-4 combines with J gene TRBJ2-1, with 11 bases fitting TRBD2. V shed 8 bases, J shed 3 bases, and the junction held 24 bases outside the gene matches. The CDR3 has 21 residues.

The CDR3 spells CASGGQGATDTQYF. In nucleotides, the CDR3 is TGTGCCAGCGGGGGACAGGGGGCCACAGATACGCAGTATTTT. This sequence joins TRBV2 and TRBJ2-3, with TRBD1 matching over 12 bases. CDR1 SNHLY and CDR2 FYNNEI come from the germline V gene. V lost 8 bases, J lost 2 bases, and 2 bases stayed unmatched. This CDR3 region has 14 residues.

The rearrangement links TRBV5-1 to TRBJ1-4, with D unclear. Germline V gives CDR1 SGHRS, CDR2 YFSETQ. Trimming stripped 0 bases from V and 7 bases from J, with 13 bases between. CDR3 length: 15 amino acids. The CDR3 nucleotides are TGCGCCAGCAGCTTGGGGGCGCCGTCTGCTGAAAAACTGTTTTTT. It encodes CASSLGAPSAEKLFF.

For the CDR3, the DNA is TGTGCCAGCAGCCACCGATCGACAGGGAGTGACGAGCAGTACTTC. Its translation is CASSHRSTGSDEQYF. The chain uses TRBV7-9 and TRBJ2-7; TRBD1 agrees at 7 bases. The CDR3 extends over 15 amino acids. Germline V lookup: CDR1 SEHNR, CDR2 FQNEAQ (reference sequence). The V and J ends lost 5 bases and 5 bases, in that order; junction bases with no gene match: 12.

The rearrangement uses TRBV11-2 and TRBJ2-4; no clear D gene. V was clipped by 1 base and J by 4 bases, with 11 bases between them. The CDR3 has 15 amino acids. CDR1 and CDR2 (germline): SGHAT, FQNNGV. The CDR3 spells CASSLGGPEKNIQYF. The CDR3 DNA reads as TGTGCCAGCAGCTTAGGAGGACCAGAGAAAAACATTCAGTACTTC.

The chain uses TRBV5-1 and TRBJ2-4; D is undetermined. The V and J ends lost 0 bases and 10 bases respectively, with 11 bases between them. The CDR3 has 13 residues. Germline lookup yields CDR1 SGHRS and CDR2 YFSETQ. Here the CDR3 DNA reads TGCGCCAGCAGCTTGGATGGAGTATGGATTCAGTACTTC. Protein sequence: CASSLDGVWIQYF.

This chain joins TRBV19 and TRBJ2-6; 11 bases are a match to TRBD2. There are 17 residues in the CDR3. The trim removed 9 bases at V and 4 bases at J, leaving 11 bases unmatched. The germline V gene encodes CDR1 LNHDA and CDR2 SQIVND (reference sequence). CDR3 coding DNA: TGTGCCAGCCGATTAGCGGGAGGGCCGGAGGGGGCCAACGTCCTGACTTTC. This translates into CASRLAGGPEGANVLTF.

V is TRBV10-3 and J is TRBJ2-5; D might be TRBD2 (6 bases). V was trimmed by 4 bases and J by 3 bases, leaving 15 bases between them. The CDR3 is 15 amino acids. Germline V CDR1 and CDR2: ENHRY, SYGVKD. The CDR3 DNA reads TGTGCCATCAGTGCCCCCGGCGGGGACGAAGAGACCCAGTACTTC. Amino acid sequence: CAISAPGGDEETQYF.